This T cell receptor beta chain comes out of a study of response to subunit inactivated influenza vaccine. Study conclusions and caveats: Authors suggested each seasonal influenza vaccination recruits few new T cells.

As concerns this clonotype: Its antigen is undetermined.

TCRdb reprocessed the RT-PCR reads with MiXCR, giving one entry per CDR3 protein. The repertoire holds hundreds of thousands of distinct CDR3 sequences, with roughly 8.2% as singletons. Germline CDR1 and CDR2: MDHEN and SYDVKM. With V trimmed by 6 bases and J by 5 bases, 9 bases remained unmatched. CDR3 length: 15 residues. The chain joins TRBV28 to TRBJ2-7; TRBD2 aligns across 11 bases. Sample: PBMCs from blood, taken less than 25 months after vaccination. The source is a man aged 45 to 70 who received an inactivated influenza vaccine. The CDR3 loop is CASSPPGLAVNEQYF. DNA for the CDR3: TGTGCCAGCAGCCCTCCGGGACTAGCGGTTAACGAGCAGTACTTC.